A selection of T cell receptor beta chains follows, all from one sample in a study of blood T cell repertoires in COVID-19. This table comes from immunoSEQ multiplex PCR, and its TCRdb copy is limited to in-frame clones, with some not included. Of about 62,000 clones listed, 76% are singletons. The sequencing sample was made of peripheral blood. These receptors were obtained from a woman aged 45-59 years with active or convalescent COVID-19. Both conserved end residues are part of each CDR3. A D gene is named only where the DNA matches it firmly. Clone size is given for some rows only: seen once, a few or many times, or a class if the clone is expanded.

V	D	size	J	DNA	CDR3
TRBV10-3	TRBD1	few	TRBJ1-2	TGTGCCATCAGTGACACAGGGGGTAGGGACTATGGCTACACCTTC	CAISDTGGRDYGYTF
TRBV5-1	.	.	TRBJ1-1	TGCGCCAGCAGCTTGATCGGCGGGCGGGACACTGAAGCTTTCTTT	CASSLIGGRDTEAFF
TRBV6-5	TRBD1	few	TRBJ2-1	TGTGCCAGCAGCCAAACCGGACAGGGCCAAAAGCAGTTCTTC	CASSQTGQGQKQFF
TRBV27	TRBD1	.	TRBJ1-1	TGTGCCAGCAGTCCGTCCGGGACAGCAAACACTGAAGCTTTCTTT	CASSPSGTANTEAFF
TRBV11-2	.	.	TRBJ2-3	TGTGCCAGCACCACAGGGTTCGCAGATACGCAGTATTTT	CASTTGFADTQYF
TRBV19	TRBD1	.	TRBJ2-7	TGTGCCAGTAGTAGCCTAGGAAGGACAGGGAGCGCAGAGCAGTACTTC	CASSSLGRTGSAEQYF
TRBV27	.	.	TRBJ2-7	TGTGCCAGCAGTCCAGCGGGCCGTTCCTACGAGCAGTACTTC	CASSPAGRSYEQYF
TRBV24-1	TRBD2	many	TRBJ2-5	TGTGCCACCAGTGATTTACTAGCGGGAGAGACACAAGAGACCCAGTACTTC	CATSDLLAGETQETQYF
TRBV3-1/TRBV3-2	TRBD1	.	TRBJ1-5	TGTGCCAGCAGTCCGACAGGACAGGGCGGGAATCAGCCCCAGCATTTT	CASSPTGQGGNQPQHF
TRBV5-5	.	.	TRBJ1-1	TGTGCCAGCAGCTGGGGGGGAGGCCGCAAAGAAGCTTTCTTT	CASSWGGGRKEAFF
TRBV2	TRBD2	.	TRBJ2-2	TGTGCCAGCAAGGGAGGGGTTTCCACCGGGGAGCTGTTTTTT	CASKGGVSTGELFF
TRBV5-5	TRBD1	.	TRBJ2-1	TGTGCCAGCAGCCCACTCACAAGGGGGCCTGAGCAGTTCTTC	CASSPLTRGPEQFF
TRBV24-1	.	.	TRBJ2-7	TGTGCCACCAGTGACCTGCGGGGAGTGACGGAGGAGCAGTACTTC	CATSDLRGVTEEQYF
TRBV19	TRBD2	once	TRBJ2-3	TGTGCCAGTAGTATAGATGGCTCCGGGACTAGCGGAATAGATACGCAGTATTTT	CASSIDGSGTSGIDTQYF
TRBV7-9	TRBD2	.	TRBJ2-7	TGTGCCAGCAGCTTAATTGCGCCTCCCGTGGCGGGGGACGAGCAGTACTTC	CASSLIAPPVAGDEQYF
TRBV24-1	TRBD1	once	TRBJ1-5	TGTGCCACCAGTGATACGGGACAGGGGGACTACGATCAGCCCCAGCATTTT	CATSDTGQGDYDQPQHF
TRBV14	.	.	TRBJ1-3	TGTGCCAGCAGCCAAGATCGGGGGAACACCATATATTTT	CASSQDRGNTIYF
TRBV12-3/TRBV12-4	.	.	TRBJ2-2	TGTGCCAGCAGCTGGAGCGGGGAGCTGTTTTTT	CASSWSGELFF
TRBV11-2	TRBD2	.	TRBJ2-2	TGTGCCAGCAGCTTGAGACTAGCGGGAGACAACGGGGAGCTGTTTTTT	CASSLRLAGDNGELFF
TRBV18	.	.	TRBJ1-6	TGTGCCAGCTCACCCGACTTAACCTCTTCACCCCTCCACTTT	CASSPDLTSSPLHF
TRBV11-1	TRBD2	.	TRBJ2-7	TGTGCCAGCAGCTTAGCCGGGACTAGCTTTCGGGACGAGCAGTACTTC	CASSLAGTSFRDEQYF
TRBV7-2	TRBD1	.	TRBJ1-1	TGTGCCAGCAGCGACACCCGGGACAGTTGGGGAGCTTTCTTT	CASSDTRDSWGAFF
TRBV6-5	.	.	TRBJ1-2	TGTGCCAGCACGAAGGAGTCTAACTATGGCTACACCTTC	CASTKESNYGYTF
TRBV4-2	.	.	TRBJ2-1	TGTGCCAGCAGCCAAACCCGCTACAGTGAGCAGTTCTTC	CASSQTRYSEQFF
TRBV7-2	TRBD2	.	TRBJ2-1	TGTGCCAGCAGCCCAAGGACTAGCGGGTACAATGAGCAGTTCTTC	CASSPRTSGYNEQFF
TRBV9	TRBD2	.	TRBJ2-2	TGTGCCAGCAGGCGGGGGGTAGGCACCGGGGAGCTGTTTTTT	CASRRGVGTGELFF
TRBV24-1	TRBD2	few	TRBJ2-1	TGTGCCACCAGTGGGGTGCTAGCGGGAAAAACCTATGAGCAGTTCTTC	CATSGVLAGKTYEQFF
TRBV29-1	TRBD1	.	TRBJ2-4	TGCAGCGCTGGGACAGGCGCCAAAAACATTCAGTACTTC	CSAGTGAKNIQYF
TRBV2	TRBD1	.	TRBJ1-4	TGTGCCAGCAGCCCAGACAGGGGACGAAATGAAAAACTGTTTTTT	CASSPDRGRNEKLFF
TRBV7-2	.	once	TRBJ1-2	TGTGCCAGCAGCTTGCGGGGGCTTGGCTACACCTTC	CASSLRGLGYTF
TRBV30	TRBD1	.	TRBJ2-3	TGTGCCTGGAATTTGAAGGGGGCTAGCACAGATACGCAGTATTTT	CAWNLKGASTDTQYF
TRBV19	.	.	TRBJ1-5	TGTGCCAGTAGTATTAACGGGAATCAGCCCCAGCATTTT	CASSINGNQPQHF
TRBV28	TRBD1	.	TRBJ1-5	TGTGCCAGCAGTTTTGCGACAGGGAGCCAGCCCCAGCATTTT	CASSFATGSQPQHF
TRBV10-1	TRBD1	.	TRBJ1-1	TGCGCCAGCAGTGAGGACAGGGGGCTTGACACTGAAGCTTTCTTT	CASSEDRGLDTEAFF
TRBV19	TRBD2	.	TRBJ2-1	TGTGCCAGTAGTTCCCGGACTAGCGGAGGTTACAATGAGCAGTTCTTC	CASSSRTSGGYNEQFF
TRBV27	TRBD1	.	TRBJ2-7	TGTGCCAGCAGTTTATTGGGACAGGGGGCCAACGAGCAGTACTTC	CASSLLGQGANEQYF
TRBV27	TRBD1	few	TRBJ2-4	TGTGCCAGCAGTTCCAGGCGAGGGGACAGGGCAAACATTCAGTACTTC	CASSSRRGDRANIQYF